The 8 T cell receptor beta chains given below trace back to one sample, sequenced in a study of blood T cell repertoires in COVID-19. TCRdb's copy holds only in-frame clones and misses some; the assay was immunoSEQ multiplex PCR. The sample has about 99,000 clones; roughly nine tenths are singletons. Sequences were obtained from peripheral blood. Receptors were obtained from a woman aged 55-70 years with acute or convalescent COVID-19.

The chain joins TRBV11-3 to TRBJ2-3; a possible D gene is TRBD1 (6 bases). V was shortened by 5 bases and J by 2 bases, with 14 bases between the two germline ends. CDR1 is SGHNT, CDR2 YENEEA, per germline. The CDR3 totals 15 residues. The CDR3, as DNA: TGTGCCAGCAGCCAGGGGCAATCCGTCACAGATACGCAGTATTTT. Encoded protein: CASSQGQSVTDTQYF.

The chain recombines TRBV25-1 with TRBJ1-2; D uncertain. The CDR3 loop spans 16 amino acids. Trimming left V 3 bases short and J 4 bases short, with 18 bases between. Germline assignment: CDR1 MGHDK and CDR2 SYGVNS. CDR3 bases: TGTGCCAGCAGTGAGAGGGCTTCCGGTCGTGGCTATGGCTACACCTTC. It codes for CASSERASGRGYGYTF.

The V and J genes are TRBV19 and TRBJ1-1; D gene uncertain. The CDR3 totals 14 residues. Trimming took off 4 bases at V and 1 base at J, with 10 bases between the two ends. Germline CDR1 is LNHDA and CDR2 is SQIVND (reference sequence). For the CDR3, the DNA is TGTGCCAGTAGTACAGGTCAGACGAACACTGAAGCTTTCTTT. It encodes CASSTGQTNTEAFF.

This clone is labeled as medium-sized. J is TRBJ2-5 and V is TRBV11-2, with TRBD2 matching over 12 bases. Losses at the gene ends were 0 bases for V and 4 bases for J; bases not matched to a gene: 9. Germline-derived CDR1 and CDR2 are SGHAT and FQNNGV. The CDR3 sequence is 18 residues long. CDR3 nucleotide sequence: TGTGCCAGCAGCTTAGATCGGGCCGGACTAGCGGGACCAGAGACCCAGTACTTC. Protein product: CASSLDRAGLAGPETQYF. The full variable domain, rest sourced from reference TRBV11-2 and TRBJ2-5, is EAGVAQSPRYKIIEKRQSVAFWCNPISGHATLYWYQQILGQGPKLLIQFQNNGVVDDSQLPKDRFSAERLKGVDSTLKIQPAKLEDSAVYLCASSLDRAGLAGPETQYFGPGTRLLVL.

The chain combines TRBV5-3 with TRBJ2-1; perhaps TRBD1 as D (9 bases). TRBV5-3 has ORF status, its function being uncertain. This CDR3 comprises 18 residues. V lost 5 bases and J 8 bases, leaving 29 bases between the germline ends. CDR3 DNA sequence: TGTGCCAGAAGACCGGGACAGGGCCTTAGCGGGAAGGGCTATGAGCAGTTCTTC. This translates into CARRPGQGLSGKGYEQFF.

The gene calls are TRBV30 and TRBJ2-1; D unresolved. The CDR3 extends over 10 amino acids. Trimming shortened V by 5 bases and J by 6 bases, and 5 bases separated the two germline ends. Per the germline V gene, CDR1 is GTSNPN and CDR2 is SVGIG (reference sequence). CDR3 DNA sequence: TGTGCCTGGGGACGCAATGAGCAGTTCTTC. This codes for CAWGRNEQFF.

The gene calls are TRBV3-1 (or the pseudogene TRBV3-2) and TRBJ1-2; D unclear. This CDR3 spans 13 amino acids. V was shortened by 1 base and J by 4 bases, with 7 bases between the two germline ends. Germline lookup yields CDR1 LGHDT and CDR2 YNNKEL (reference sequence). CDR3: CASSQGTVYGYTF. Here the CDR3 DNA reads TGTGCCAGCAGCCAAGGTACAGTCTATGGCTACACCTTC.

CDR3 protein: CASSARGLREGAFF. For the CDR3, the DNA is TGTGCCAGCAGCGCCAGAGGACTGAGAGAAGGAGCTTTCTTT. The genes are TRBV3-1 (or the pseudogene TRBV3-2) and TRBJ1-1; D not resolved. V dropped 5 bases and J dropped 10 bases, with 20 bases sitting between them. CDR3 size: 14 residues. The V gene's germline CDR1 is LGHDT and CDR2 YNNKEL (reference sequence).